The entry below gives a single T cell receptor beta chain sequence along with its context. Its cognate antigen is unknown. Bulk TCR libraries were made with methods that had been previously described and with listed TCR primers. TCRdb itself ran the PCR reads through MiXCR, one entry per CDR3 protein. Of approximately 93,000 distinct CDR3 sequences detected, about 23% appear once; the ten largest clones hold approximately 0.8%. Sorting recovered naive CD8 T cells on a CD8+CD4-CCR7+CD45RA+ profile. The data derive from a study of molecular identifiers for immune sequencing clone quantification. Study observations and caveats: Jurkat TCR RNA spiked in from one cell could reportedly be detected among about 1.1 million naive cells. For highly expanded clones, sizes could be underestimated when identical TCR molecules share a barcode.

What was sequenced was naive CD8+ T cells from blood, with Jurkat cell RNA spiked in. Subset here: FACS-sorted CD8+CD4-CCR7+CD45RA+ naive T cells. The receptor's source is a human donor in good health. Some libraries in this study had Jurkat cell RNA spiked in.

The CDR3 reads CASSVGSGVLTDTQYF. CDR3 DNA: TGTGCCAGCAGCGTAGGGTCGGGGGTCCTCACAGATACGCAGTATTTT. The V gene is TRBV9, the J gene TRBJ2-3, with TRBD2 as a possible D gene (6 bases). V shed 0 bases and J shed 2 bases, with 13 bases lying between them. Looked up from germline, CDR1 is SGDLS and CDR2 is YYNGEE. The CDR3 is 16 amino acids. The variable domain in full, with the rest retrieved from reference TRBV9 and TRBJ2-3, is DSGVTQTPKHLITATGQRVTLRCSPRSGDLSVYWYQQSLDQGLQFLIQYYNGEERAKGNILERFSAQQFPDLHSELNLSSLELGDSALYFCASSVGSGVLTDTQYFGPGTRLTVL.